The TCR beta chain described here comes from a study of identical twins. Template switching, a step in the protocol, added a universal primer site, and cDNA carried unique molecular identifiers. TCRdb reanalysed the 5' RACE reads using MiXCR and keeps one entry per CDR3 protein. This sample has fewer than 250,000 distinct CDR3 sequences, with 15% to 20% found just once. The CDR3 length is 15 residues. Germline trimming cut 5 bases from V and 1 base from J; bases unmatched to any gene: 3. This sample was also put to use in a study of T cells expressing NK-cell markers. That publication notes: Within the sequenced cohort of eight donors, seven exhibited HCMV seropositivity and one was seronegative.

The source of this sequence is a woman under 30 in good health. Source material: CD8+ T cells sorted from blood. The V call is TRBV12-3 or TRBV12-4, the J call TRBJ2-1, with 9 bases identical to TRBD2. The CDR3 sequence is CASSAGGPSYNEQFF. The CDR3 DNA sequence: TGTGCCAGCAGTGCGGGGGGGCCGTCCTACAATGAGCAGTTCTTC.